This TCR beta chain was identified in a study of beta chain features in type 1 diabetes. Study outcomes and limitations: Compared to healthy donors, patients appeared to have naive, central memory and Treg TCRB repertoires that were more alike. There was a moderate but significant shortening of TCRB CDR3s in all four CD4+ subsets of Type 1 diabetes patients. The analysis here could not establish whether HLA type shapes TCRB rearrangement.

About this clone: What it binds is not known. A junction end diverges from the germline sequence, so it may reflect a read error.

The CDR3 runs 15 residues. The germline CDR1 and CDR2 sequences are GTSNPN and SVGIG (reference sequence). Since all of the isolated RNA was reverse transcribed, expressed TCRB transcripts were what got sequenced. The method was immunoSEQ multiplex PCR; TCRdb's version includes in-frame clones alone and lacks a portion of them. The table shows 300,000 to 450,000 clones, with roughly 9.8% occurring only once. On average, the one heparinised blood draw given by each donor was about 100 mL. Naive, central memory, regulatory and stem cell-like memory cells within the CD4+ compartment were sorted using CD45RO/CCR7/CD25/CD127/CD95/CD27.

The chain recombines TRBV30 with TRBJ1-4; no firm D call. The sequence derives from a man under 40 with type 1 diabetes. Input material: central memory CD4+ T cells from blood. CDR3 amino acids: CTWVLPGSGNEKLFF. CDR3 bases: TGTACCTGGGTCCTCCCGGGAAGCGGTAATGAAAAACTGTTTTTT.